This is a list of T cell receptor beta chains from one sample in a study of breast tumors, draining lymph nodes, adjacent tissues. TCRdb passed the multiplex PCR reads through MiXCR, listing each CDR3 protein once. The data contain about 130,000 distinct CDR3 sequences, approximately 21% of them singletons. Specimen: axillary lymph node tissue. These receptors were collected from a female donor with breast cancer. Some clones in this sample may be carry-over from other donors' samples. Both conserved end residues are part of each CDR3. The D gene is left open where the match is weak. Clone sizes are given selectively: once, few, many, or a class where the clone is expanded.

j_gene	d_gene	v_gene	abundance	len	CDR3nt	CDR3aa
TRBJ1-2	.	TRBV20-1	many	13	TGCAGTGCCCGGACTCGGGGTAACTATGGCTACACCTTC	CSARTRGNYGYTF
TRBJ2-7	TRBD2	TRBV11-2	many	18	TGTGCCAGCAGCCGGACTAGCGGGAGGGGAGTCGGCGCCTACGAGCAGTACTTC	CASSRTSGRGVGAYEQYF
TRBJ2-7	TRBD2	TRBV20-1	many	15	TGCAGTGCTAGACTCCGACTAGCTCATCCATACGAGCAGTACTTC	CSARLRLAHPYEQYF
TRBJ1-5	.	TRBV5-8	many	15	TGTGCCAGCAGCTACCTGGGGGGGGCCCATCAGCCCCAGCATTTT	CASSYLGGAHQPQHF
TRBJ2-2	TRBD1	TRBV19	many	13	TGTGCCAGTACCCAGACAGGGCCCGGGGAGCTGTTTTTT	CASTQTGPGELFF
TRBJ2-5	TRBD2	TRBV27	.	14	TGTGCCAGCTGCCCAACTAGCGGGAAAGGGACCCAGTACTTC	CASCPTSGKGTQYF
TRBJ2-7	.	TRBV7-9	many	12	TGTGCCAGCAGGTGGGGAACCTACGAGCAGTACTTC	CASRWGTYEQYF
TRBJ2-1	TRBD2	TRBV5-4	few	16	TGTGCCAGCAGCTTGGTACTAGCGGGAGGGCCCAATGAGCAGTTCTTC	CASSLVLAGGPNEQFF
TRBJ1-2	TRBD1	TRBV20-1	few	17	TGCAGTGCTGGAGATGGGGGGACAGAGGCATCTCTCTATGGCTACACCTTC	CSAGDGGTEASLYGYTF
TRBJ1-4	.	TRBV4-1	many	15	TGCGCCAGCAGCCAAGGATTCAGGGGAAGTGAAAAACTGTTTTTT	CASSQGFRGSEKLFF
TRBJ1-3	.	TRBV9	many	18	TGTGCCAGCAGCCCTTGGCGGGGGTCCTCCTCCTCTGGAAACACCATATATTTT	CASSPWRGSSSSGNTIYF
TRBJ2-7	.	TRBV6-6	many	13	TGTGCCACCGTGGAGAACGTTGCCTACGAGCAGTACTTC	CATVENVAYEQYF
TRBJ2-3	.	TRBV11-3	many	16	TGTGCCAGCAGCCCGGGGGACCGCTTGCGCACAGATACGCAGTATTTT	CASSPGDRLRTDTQYF
TRBJ1-5	.	TRBV28	.	17	TGTGCCAGCAGTTTATTCAATAGTCAGGGAAAGTACCAGCCCCAGCATTTT	CASSLFNSQGKYQPQHF
TRBJ2-2	TRBD2	TRBV20-1	many	14	TGCAGTGCTAGAGATCTGCGGGAGCCCGGGGAGCTGTTTTTT	CSARDLREPGELFF
TRBJ2-1	.	TRBV20-1	many	17	TGCAGTGCTAGAGATAAATTTTTAGGACTAAGCTCACGTGAGCAGTTCTTC	CSARDKFLGLSSREQFF
TRBJ2-2	.	TRBV7-6	.	14	TGTGCCAGCAGCTCACAGGGTTTGACCGGGGAGCTGTTTTTT	CASSSQGLTGELFF
TRBJ2-7	TRBD2	TRBV6-5	many	14	TGTGCCAGCAGTTACCGTAGGACTAGCGGCGAGCAGTACTTC	CASSYRRTSGEQYF
TRBJ2-7	.	TRBV7-9	many	13	TGTGCCAGCAGCCGAGGGACACCTCGGGAGCAGTACTTC	CASSRGTPREQYF
TRBJ1-1	TRBD1	TRBV7-9	.	16	TGTGCCAGCAGCAAATTTGGACAGGGGGCGGCCACTGAAGCTTTCTTT	CASSKFGQGAATEAFF
TRBJ2-7	.	TRBV12-3/TRBV12-4	many	17	TGTGCCAGCAGTTTAAGTACGGGGGCTCTAATTACCTACGAGCAGTACTTC	CASSLSTGALITYEQYF
TRBJ2-1	.	TRBV20-1	many	13	TGCAGTAGTATCGGGCCTCCCAACAATGAGCAGTTCTTC	CSSIGPPNNEQFF
TRBJ2-1	.	TRBV20-1	many	12	TGCAGTGCTAGCGGGACTCACAATGAGCAGTTCTTC	CSASGTHNEQFF
TRBJ1-2	.	TRBV2	many	16	TGTGCCAGCAGTGAAGGCCCTAGCCCAGTGACCTATGGCTACACCTTC	CASSEGPSPVTYGYTF
TRBJ1-2	TRBD1	TRBV27	few	13	TGTGCCAGTACAGGGGAAGGGGACTATGGCTACACCTTC	CASTGEGDYGYTF
TRBJ2-2	.	TRBV20-1	many	13	TGCAGTGCACAAAGCGGGAACACCGGGGAGCTGTTTTTT	CSAQSGNTGELFF
TRBJ2-1	TRBD2	TRBV6-1	many	16	TGTGCCAGCAGTTCCTATAGCGGGATGCGAGACAATGAGCAGTTCTTC	CASSSYSGMRDNEQFF
TRBJ2-7	.	TRBV12-1	.	14	TGTGCCAGCAGCTTTAGAGCGGGACTGATCGAGCAGTACTTC	CASSFRAGLIEQYF
TRBJ1-6	.	TRBV7-8	many	12	TGTGCCAGCAGCTCAGGGGATTCACCCCTCCACTTT	CASSSGDSPLHF
TRBJ2-1	.	TRBV13	many	17	TGTGCCAGCAGCCCCGTTTCGGCGGGACTTAGAGGCAATGAGCAGTTCTTC	CASSPVSAGLRGNEQFF
TRBJ2-1	.	TRBV18	many	15	TGTGCCAGCTCACCACCTAGCGGCGGCCTCAATGAGCAGTTCTTC	CASSPPSGGLNEQFF
TRBJ1-2	.	TRBV12-3/TRBV12-4	many	13	TGTGCCAGCAGTTTCCGGATCTCTTATGGCTACACCTTC	CASSFRISYGYTF
TRBJ2-7	TRBD1	TRBV6-1	many	15	TGTGCCAGCAGTGAATGGACACAGGGGCTCTACGAGCAGTACTTC	CASSEWTQGLYEQYF
TRBJ2-1	TRBD2	TRBV6-1	many	15	TGTGCCAGCAGTGTACGGGCTAGCGGGAAGGGTGAGCAGTTCTTC	CASSVRASGKGEQFF
TRBJ2-7	TRBD1	TRBV20-1	many	18	TGCAGTGCTAGACCAACCCAGGGACAGGGGGAAGATCCCTACGAGCAGTACTTC	CSARPTQGQGEDPYEQYF
TRBJ2-2	.	TRBV27	.	15	TGTGCCAGCAGTTTATATTCCGCGAACACCGGGGAGCTGTTTTTT	CASSLYSANTGELFF
TRBJ2-3	.	TRBV2	many	11	TGTGCCAGCACGCAAACAGATACGCAGTATTTT	CASTQTDTQYF
TRBJ2-1	TRBD1	TRBV11-2	many	15	TGTGCCAGCAGCGGGGGACAGGAGTCCTACAATGAGCAGTTCTTC	CASSGGQESYNEQFF
TRBJ2-7	.	TRBV7-9	.	16	TGTGCCAGCAGCTTAAACACCGGGGAGAGCTCCTACGAGCAGTACTTC	CASSLNTGESSYEQYF
TRBJ1-4	TRBD1	TRBV7-3	many	15	TGTGCCAGCAGCAGATCCGGGACAGTAGGTGAAAAACTGTTTTTT	CASSRSGTVGEKLFF
TRBJ2-7	TRBD1	TRBV5-6	many	14	TGTGCCAGCAGCTTGGAACAGGGGCTAGGCGAGCAGTACTTC	CASSLEQGLGEQYF
TRBJ1-4	TRBD1	TRBV7-2	many	14	TGTGCCAGCAGCGCCGACAGGGGCGACGAAAAACTGTTTTTT	CASSADRGDEKLFF
TRBJ1-2	.	TRBV6-6	many	13	TGTGCCAGCAGTTACGACGGGGGTAGCGGCTACACCTTC	CASSYDGGSGYTF
TRBJ2-5	TRBD1	TRBV18	once	15	TGTGCCAGCTCACTCGGGACAGGGGGACAAGAGACCCAGTCCTTC	CASSLGTGGQETQSF
TRBJ2-1	TRBD2	TRBV27	.	13	TGTGCCAGTACGTCTAGCGGGACTGGTGAGCAGTTCTTC	CASTSSGTGEQFF
TRBJ1-2	.	TRBV30	many	12	TGTGCCTGGAGTTCCATCTCTGGTGGCTACACCTTC	CAWSSISGGYTF
TRBJ1-2	.	TRBV6-1	.	17	TGTGCCAGCAGTGAAGCGAGTTCAGCTAGTTGGGCTCGCGGCTACACCTTC	CASSEASSASWARGYTF
TRBJ2-2	TRBD1	TRBV19	.	16	TGTGCCAGTAGTGTACAGCAGGGGGCCGACACCGGGGAGCTGTTTTTT	CASSVQQGADTGELFF
TRBJ2-7	TRBD2	TRBV20-1	many	16	TGCAGTGCCAGTCTAACTAGCGGGAGTTCCACGGGGGAGCAGTACTTC	CSASLTSGSSTGEQYF
TRBJ2-7	.	TRBV12-3/TRBV12-4	many	14	TGTGCCAGCAGTCTGACCGGGACAAGCTACGAGCAGTACTTC	CASSLTGTSYEQYF